This T cell receptor (beta chain) was captured by sequencing in a study of beta chain features in type 1 diabetes. Study-level points and caveats: Sequencing from cDNA could over-represent high-TCR-expressing cells. The naive, central memory and Treg TCRB repertoires showed an apparent similarity that was greater among patients than among healthy donors.

A note on this clone: The antigen remains unidentified. Other DNA sequences in this sample translate to the same CDR3.

TCRB transcripts that were expressed got sequenced, as all of the isolated RNA had been reverse transcribed. Around 3.9 million reads per sample were averaged for naive, central memory and regulatory samples. Profiling relied on immunoSEQ multiplex PCR, and the TCRdb table lists in-frame clones only, not all of them. The sample gives under 500,000 clones, about 30% of which show up once; roughly 0.066% is in the top ten. Germline V lookup: CDR1 SQVTM, CDR2 ANQGSEA. This CDR3 region has 13 residues. After removal of 6 bases from V and 1 base from J, the junction contained 2 bases not matched to a gene.

The chain links TRBV29-1 to TRBJ2-7; TRBD1 agrees at 11 bases. The specimen sequenced was naive CD4+ T cells from blood. This receptor was identified in a man in his late teens or twenties in good health. The CDR3: CSVGQGASYEQYF. The CDR3 bases are TGCAGCGTAGGACAGGGGGCTTCCTACGAGCAGTACTTC.